Each of the 5 T cell receptor beta chains below was sequenced from the same sample in a study of blood T cells in healthy people across ages (dated by TCRdb to 2014 to 2015). The library was obtained by 5' RACE. The reads were generated on an Illumina HiSeq 2500. A second PCR of roughly 7 to 12 cycles was performed with a sample-barcoded 5' primer and a J-beta primer mix. Clones were called with MiXCR by TCRdb after fastp trimmed the public reads at Q25, and only in-frame beta chains were retained. Entries that share a CDR3 protein sequence are merged under the most common genes and DNA. The sample contains approximately 810,000 distinct CDR3 sequences, around 28% of them found a single time. Jointly, the top ten make up roughly 17% of the sample. The material sequenced was blood. All receptors come from a woman of 80 years or more in good health.

For this clonotype: A single base separates this from a much larger clone, so it may be a read error. The rearrangement joins TRBV4-1 to TRBJ1-2; unclear D gene. Germline V CDR1 and CDR2: MGHRA, YSYEKL. The CDR3 consists of 14 residues. The germline V and J ends were trimmed by 0 bases and 4 bases, with 9 bases remaining between them. CDR3 nucleotide sequence: TGCGCCAGCAGCCAAGATAGGGCAGGCTATGGCTACACCTTC. It yields the protein CASSQDRAGYGYTF.

Remarks on this clonotype: The junction departs from the called germline gene at one end, perhaps through a read error. V gene TRBV29-1 combines with J gene TRBJ2-1; 7 bases are shared with TRBD1. This CDR3 contains 12 residues. Germline V CDR1 and CDR2: SQVTM, ANQGSEA. Here the CDR3 DNA reads TGCAGCGATGAAGAGCAGGGGGAGACCCAGTTCTTC. It yields the protein CSDEEQGETQFF.

With respect to this clonotype: Possible read error: a much larger clone is one base away. J is TRBJ2-1 and V is TRBV20-1, with 10 bases lining up with TRBD1. CDR1 is DFQATT and CDR2 is SNEGSKA in the germline V gene (reference sequence). The V gene end was trimmed by 6 bases and the J gene end by 10 bases; junction bases not matched to a gene: 12. The CDR3 length is 14 residues. The CDR3 DNA sequence: TGCAGTGCCGACCGACGGACAGGGGGTGGCGAGCAGTTCTTC. This sequence encodes CSADRRTGGGEQFF.

At least ten counts were recorded for this clonotype. J is TRBJ2-1 and V is TRBV20-1; 8 bases agree with TRBD2. This CDR3 spans 16 amino acids. Germline CDR1 reads DFQATT; CDR2 reads SNEGSKA (reference sequence). V gave up 5 bases and J gave up 0 bases; unmatched junction bases: 9. CDR3 region: CSAPTRGASSYNEQFF. The CDR3 DNA follows: TGCAGTGCTCCAACGCGGGGGGCGAGCTCCTACAATGAGCAGTTCTTC.

This clonotype was seen ten or more times. The CDR3 nucleotides are TGTGCCAGCCTGACTAGCGGGGGCAACAATGAGCAGTTCTTC. It translates to CASLTSGGNNEQFF. This chain links TRBV2 with TRBJ2-1; TRBD2 agrees at 12 bases. The CDR3 has 14 residues. Germline lookup yields CDR1 SNHLY and CDR2 FYNNEI. The trim removed 8 bases at V and 5 bases at J, leaving 4 bases unmatched.